A selection of T cell receptor beta chains follows, all from one sample in a study of T cell repertoires in cytomegalovirus infection. TCRdb re-analysed the reads in MiXCR, keeping a single row per CDR3 protein. The data show about 360,000 distinct CDR3 sequences, 18% seen once. The sample was PBMCs. Receptors originate from a human donor in good health (CMV status not recorded). Some clones in this sample may be carry-over from other donors' samples. The CDR3 runs from the conserved cysteine through the conserved F or W. The D gene is left open where the match is weak. Clone size is shown for a subset of rows, as once, few, many or a class of expanded clone.

>few|TRBJ2-6|TRBV6-4|NA
CASSSGTPSGANVLTF
TGTGCCAGCAGTTCCGGGACACCCTCTGGGGCCAACGTCCTGACTTTC
>few|TRBJ1-1|TRBV7-6|NA
CASSLGVGHNTEAFF
TGTGCCAGCAGCTTAGGCGTAGGGCACAACACTGAAGCTTTCTTT
>NA|TRBJ2-1|TRBV19|TRBD2
CASSIEASGAYNEQFF
TGTGCCAGTAGTATAGAAGCTAGCGGCGCCTACAATGAGCAGTTCTTC
>NA|TRBJ2-7|TRBV20-1|NA
CSVPGGGGEQYF
TGCAGTGTTCCTGGAGGTGGTGGCGAGCAGTACTTC
>many|TRBJ1-2|TRBV28|TRBD1
CASSSHPGQRTNNYGYTF
TGTGCCAGCAGTTCCCATCCGGGACAGAGGACTAACAACTATGGCTACACCTTC
>NA|TRBJ2-5|TRBV5-8|NA
CASSLDGGPGGTQYF
TGTGCCAGCAGCTTGGATGGCGGACCCGGAGGGACCCAGTACTTC
>many|TRBJ1-3|TRBV7-2|NA
CASSLEAGPGNTIYF
TGTGCCAGCAGCTTAGAGGCAGGACCTGGAAACACCATATATTTT
>NA|TRBJ2-1|TRBV20-1|NA
CSALQQGILNEQFF
TGCAGTGCCCTACAACAGGGAATCCTCAATGAGCAGTTCTTC
>many|TRBJ1-2|TRBV12-3/TRBV12-4|TRBD1
CASSLRQGTNYGYTF
TGTGCCAGCAGTTTACGACAGGGCACTAACTATGGCTACACCTTC
>many|TRBJ2-3|TRBV19|TRBD1
CASSIIRGPDTQYF
TGTGCCAGTAGTATAATCAGGGGGCCAGATACGCAGTATTTT
>NA|TRBJ2-2|TRBV12-5|NA
CASGLVGPGELFF
TGTGCTAGTGGTTTGGTCGGGCCCGGGGAGCTGTTTTTT
>NA|TRBJ2-7|TRBV11-2|TRBD1
CASSLVTGDWEQYF
TGTGCCAGCAGCTTAGTTACAGGGGATTGGGAGCAGTACTTC
>few|TRBJ2-2|TRBV10-3|NA
CASHGVGSGELFF
TGTGCCTCTCACGGGGTTGGAAGCGGGGAGCTGTTTTTT
>few|TRBJ2-3|TRBV10-2|TRBD2
CASSDGRALRGDTQYF
TGCGCCAGCAGTGACGGGAGGGCCCTCCGAGGAGATACGCAGTATTTT
>many|TRBJ2-7|TRBV6-1|TRBD1
CASSEVPGQGPYEQYF
TGTGCCAGCAGTGAAGTGCCGGGACAGGGTCCCTACGAGCAGTACTTC
>NA|TRBJ1-5|TRBV15|TRBD1
CATTEDRNSNQPQHF
TGTGCCACCACCGAGGACAGGAATAGCAATCAGCCCCAGCATTTT
>many|TRBJ2-1|TRBV7-9|NA
CASSLSDAPWYEQFF
TGTGCCAGCAGCTTGTCGGACGCCCCTTGGTATGAGCAGTTCTTC
>few|TRBJ2-7|TRBV7-2|NA
CASSLRDYEQYF
TGTGCCAGCAGCTTGAGGGACTACGAGCAGTACTTC
>many|TRBJ2-7|TRBV7-2|NA
CASSTSASSYEQYF
TGTGCCAGCAGCACGTCGGCGAGCTCCTACGAGCAGTACTTC
>NA|TRBJ2-1|TRBV6-4|TRBD1
CASSRQGPYNEQFF
TGTGCCAGCAGTCGACAGGGTCCCTACAATGAGCAGTTCTTC
>NA|TRBJ1-1|TRBV5-1|NA
CASSLHGASVTEAFF
TGCGCCAGCAGCTTGCATGGGGCTTCGGTCACTGAAGCTTTCTTT
>few|TRBJ2-7|TRBV20-1|NA
CSAIEPTGSYEQYF
TGCAGTGCTATAGAACCTACCGGCTCCTACGAGCAGTACTTC
>many|TRBJ1-2|TRBV6-1|NA
CASSRLGGYEGGYTF
TGTGCCAGCAGCCGCCTTGGGGGGTACGAGGGGGGCTACACCTTC
>few|TRBJ2-3|TRBV19|NA
CASSIVGPSADTQYF
TGTGCCAGTAGTATAGTGGGACCGAGCGCAGATACGCAGTATTTT
>NA|TRBJ2-7|TRBV19|NA
CASSIDLGGREQYF
TGTGCCAGTAGTATAGATCTAGGCGGTCGCGAGCAGTACTTC
>few|TRBJ2-5|TRBV29-1|NA
CSVDGGLETQYF
TGCAGCGTGGACGGAGGGTTGGAGACCCAGTACTTC
>many|TRBJ1-6|TRBV7-2|NA
CASSFIGSGEAPLHF
TGTGCCAGCAGCTTCATAGGTTCCGGAGAGGCACCCCTCCACTTT
>many|TRBJ2-5|TRBV4-1|NA
CASSQDSHDFAGYLQETQYF
TGCGCCAGCAGCCAAGATTCTCATGACTTCGCGGGCTACCTACAAGAGACCCAGTACTTC
>NA|TRBJ1-3|TRBV10-3|NA
CAISEGGDIAGNTIYF
TGTGCCATCAGTGAGGGGGGAGATATAGCTGGAAACACCATATATTTT
>many|TRBJ2-1|TRBV28|NA
CATRGSSYNEQFF
TGTGCCACCCGAGGAAGCTCCTACAATGAGCAGTTCTTC
>many|TRBJ2-5|TRBV7-2|NA
CASSLPGIQETQYF
TGTGCCAGCAGCTTACCGGGAATTCAAGAGACCCAGTACTTC
>many|TRBJ2-3|TRBV11-2|TRBD2
CASSSKPGTSGSTHPDTQYF
TGTGCCAGCAGCTCGAAACCCGGGACTAGCGGGAGCACCCACCCAGATACGCAGTATTTT
>many|TRBJ2-1|TRBV10-2|TRBD2
CASSGTRGLAGNLGNEQFF
TGCGCCAGCAGTGGGACCCGGGGACTAGCGGGAAACCTCGGGAATGAGCAGTTCTTC
>NA|TRBJ2-1|TRBV11-2|TRBD2
CASSPMTAGVEQFF
TGTGCCAGCAGCCCAATGACAGCGGGAGTTGAGCAGTTCTTC
>NA|TRBJ2-5|TRBV6-2/TRBV6-3|NA
CASSSGAEETQYF
TGTGCCAGCAGTTCGGGGGCAGAAGAGACCCAGTACTTC
>many|TRBJ2-7|TRBV7-2|NA
CASSLARAAFYEQYF
TGTGCCAGCAGCTTAGCCCGAGCGGCATTCTACGAGCAGTACTTC
>NA|TRBJ2-3|TRBV12-3/TRBV12-4|TRBD2
CASSSGTRYTDTQYF
TGTGCCAGCAGTTCAGGGACTAGGTACACAGATACGCAGTATTTT
>NA|TRBJ2-2|TRBV20-1|TRBD2
CSAPHPGERGSGELFF
TGCAGTGCACCACATCCCGGCGAGCGGGGCTCCGGGGAGCTGTTTTTT
>many|TRBJ1-5|TRBV7-9|TRBD1
CASSQTPGRGEGGNQPQHF
TGTGCCAGCAGCCAAACGCCGGGCAGGGGGGAAGGGGGCAATCAGCCCCAGCATTTT
>many|TRBJ1-4|TRBV6-1|NA
CASRGGSDEKLFF
TGTGCCAGCAGAGGGGGAAGTGATGAAAAACTGTTTTTT
>many|TRBJ1-5|TRBV27|NA
CASSFLGTPHNQPQHF
TGTGCCAGCAGTTTTCTCGGAACCCCCCACAATCAGCCCCAGCATTTT
>NA|TRBJ2-7|TRBV24-1|NA
CATSERTDPTYEQYF
TGTGCCACCAGTGAGCGGACTGATCCTACCTACGAGCAGTACTTC
>many|TRBJ1-1|TRBV7-2|NA
CASSHRDLNTEAFF
TGTGCCAGCAGCCACAGGGACCTTAACACTGAAGCTTTCTTT
>NA|TRBJ2-3|TRBV9|TRBD1
CASSGGTASTDTQYF
TGTGCCAGCAGCGGAGGGACAGCGAGCACAGATACGCAGTATTTT
>many|TRBJ2-1|TRBV19|NA
CASSRFLGGGAYNEQFF
TGTGCCAGTAGCAGGTTCCTGGGTGGAGGGGCCTACAATGAGCAGTTCTTC